The sequence of this T cell receptor (beta chain) was determined in a study of blood T cell repertoires in COVID-19. Trimming removed 6 bases at V and 7 bases at J, with 16 bases between. CDR3 length equals 14 residues. Germline V gene lookup returns CDR1 MNHEY and CDR2 SVGAGI. In its sample, this clone was seen a few times. Clones were sequenced by immunoSEQ multiplex PCR, and TCRdb holds only the in-frame ones, with some missing. The data contain some 350,000 clones, about nine tenths of them singletons. This TCR came from a woman aged 45-65 years with COVID-19, enrolled during active disease. The sequenced sample consisted of peripheral blood. The rearrangement links TRBV6-5 to TRBJ2-1; D might be TRBD2 (6 bases). CDR3 DNA: TGTGCCAGCAGAGCCGGGACTCCTCCAAATGAGCAGTTCTTC. Its translation: CASRAGTPPNEQFF.